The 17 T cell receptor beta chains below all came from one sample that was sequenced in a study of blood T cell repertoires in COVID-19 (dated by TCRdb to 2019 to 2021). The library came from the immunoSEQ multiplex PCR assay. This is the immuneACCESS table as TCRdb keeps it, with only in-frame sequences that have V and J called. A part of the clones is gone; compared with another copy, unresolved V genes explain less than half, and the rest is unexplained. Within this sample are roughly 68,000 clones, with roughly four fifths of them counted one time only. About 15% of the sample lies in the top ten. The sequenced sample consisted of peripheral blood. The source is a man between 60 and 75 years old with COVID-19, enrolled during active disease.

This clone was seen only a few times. The CDR3 loop is CASEKNPGETQYF. Written as DNA, the CDR3 is TGCGCCAGCGAAAAAAACCCCGGGGAGACCCAGTACTTC. This chain links TRBV5-1 with TRBJ2-5, with D unresolved. Germline CDR1 and CDR2: SGHRS and YFSETQ. This CDR3 contains 13 residues. Trimming cost V 7 bases and J 5 bases, with 15 bases left between them.

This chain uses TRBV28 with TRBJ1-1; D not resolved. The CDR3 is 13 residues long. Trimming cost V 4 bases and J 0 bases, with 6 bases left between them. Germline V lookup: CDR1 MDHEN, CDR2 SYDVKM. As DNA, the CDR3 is TGTGCCAGCAGTTCCTCCCTGAACACTGAAGCTTTCTTT. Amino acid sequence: CASSSSLNTEAFF.

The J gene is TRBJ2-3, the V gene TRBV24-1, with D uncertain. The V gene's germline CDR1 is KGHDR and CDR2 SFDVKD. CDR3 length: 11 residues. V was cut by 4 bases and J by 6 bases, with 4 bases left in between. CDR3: CATSERDTQYF. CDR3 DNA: TGTGCCACCAGTGAGCGGGATACGCAGTATTTT.

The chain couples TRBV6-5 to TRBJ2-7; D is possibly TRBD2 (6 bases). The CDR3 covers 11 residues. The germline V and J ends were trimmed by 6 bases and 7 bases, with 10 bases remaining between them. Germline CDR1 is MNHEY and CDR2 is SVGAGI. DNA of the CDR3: TGTGCCAGCAGCCCAGGGAGGGAGCAGTACTTC. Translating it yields CASSPGREQYF.

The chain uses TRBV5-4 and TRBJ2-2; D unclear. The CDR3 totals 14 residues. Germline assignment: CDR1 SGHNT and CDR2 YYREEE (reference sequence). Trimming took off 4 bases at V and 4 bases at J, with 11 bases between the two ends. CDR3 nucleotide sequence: TGTGCCAGCAGCCCACCCACTTTCACCGGGGAGCTGTTTTTT. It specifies CASSPPTFTGELFF.

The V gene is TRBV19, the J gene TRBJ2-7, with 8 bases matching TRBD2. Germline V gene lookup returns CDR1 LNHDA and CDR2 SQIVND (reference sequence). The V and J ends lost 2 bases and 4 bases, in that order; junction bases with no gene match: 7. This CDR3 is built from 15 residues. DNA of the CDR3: TGTGCCAGTAGTATAATGAGCGGGAGAGGATACGAGCAGTACTTC. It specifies CASSIMSGRGYEQYF.

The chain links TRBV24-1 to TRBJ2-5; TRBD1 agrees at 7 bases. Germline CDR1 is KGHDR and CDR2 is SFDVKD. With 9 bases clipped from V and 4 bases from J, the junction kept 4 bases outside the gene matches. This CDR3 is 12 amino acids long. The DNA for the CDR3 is TGTGCCACCGGGACAGATCTAGAGACCCAGTACTTC. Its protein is CATGTDLETQYF.

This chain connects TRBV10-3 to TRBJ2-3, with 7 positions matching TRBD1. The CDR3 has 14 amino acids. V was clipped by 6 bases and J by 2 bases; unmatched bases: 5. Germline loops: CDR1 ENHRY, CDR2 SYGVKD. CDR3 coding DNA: TGTGCCATCAGGGGACAGATCCTCACAGATACGCAGTATTTT. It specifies CAIRGQILTDTQYF.

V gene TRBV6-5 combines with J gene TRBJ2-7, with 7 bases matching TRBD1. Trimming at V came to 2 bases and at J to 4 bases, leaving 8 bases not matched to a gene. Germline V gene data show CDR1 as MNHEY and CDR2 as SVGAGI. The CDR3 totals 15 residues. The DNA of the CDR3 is TGTGCCAGCAGTTACGGGAACAGGGGATGGTACGAGCAGTACTTC. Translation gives CASSYGNRGWYEQYF.

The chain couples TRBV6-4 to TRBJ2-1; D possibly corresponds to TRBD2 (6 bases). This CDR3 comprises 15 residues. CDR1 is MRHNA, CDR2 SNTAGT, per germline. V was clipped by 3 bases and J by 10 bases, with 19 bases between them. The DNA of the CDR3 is TGTGCCAGCAGTGAAACCGGGACTCCCGTCAGCGAGCAGTTCTTC. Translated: CASSETGTPVSEQFF.

The CDR3 protein is CASSLLQGDREQFF. CDR3 DNA sequence: TGTGCCAGTAGTCTCCTTCAGGGCGACCGAGAGCAGTTCTTC. V gene TRBV19 combines with J gene TRBJ2-1, with TRBD1 as a possible D gene (5 bases). Trimming took off 5 bases at V and 10 bases at J, with 18 bases between the two ends. This CDR3 region has 14 residues. Germline V gene data show CDR1 as LNHDA and CDR2 as SQIVND (reference sequence).

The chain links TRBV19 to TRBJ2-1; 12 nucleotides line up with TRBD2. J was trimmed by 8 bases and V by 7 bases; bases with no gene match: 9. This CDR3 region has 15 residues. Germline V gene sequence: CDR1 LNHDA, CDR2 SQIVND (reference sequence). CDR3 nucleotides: TGTGCCAGTAAACCTAGCGGGAGGGCCGGCGATGAGCAGTTCTTC. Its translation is CASKPSGRAGDEQFF.

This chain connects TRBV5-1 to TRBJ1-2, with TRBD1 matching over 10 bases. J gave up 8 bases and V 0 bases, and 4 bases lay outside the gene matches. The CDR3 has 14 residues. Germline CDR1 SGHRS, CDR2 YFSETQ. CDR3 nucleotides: TGCGCCAGCAGCTTGGGACAGGGGGCAAGGGGCTACACCTTC. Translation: CASSLGQGARGYTF. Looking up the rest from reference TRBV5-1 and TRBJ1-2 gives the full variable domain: KAGVTQTPRYLIKTRGQQVTLSCSPISGHRSVSWYQQTPGQGLQFLFEYFSETQRNKGNFPGRFSGRQFSNSRSEMNVSTLELGDSALYLCASSLGQGARGYTFGSGTRLTVV.

DNA of the CDR3: TGTGCCACCTCGAACACCCGCGGCTATGGCTACACCTTC. Protein: CATSNTRGYGYTF. This rearrangement joins TRBV24-1 to TRBJ1-2; D not resolved. Trimming pared 9 bases from V and 4 bases from J, leaving 14 bases between. CDR1 and CDR2 (germline): KGHDR, SFDVKD. The CDR3 is 13 amino acids.

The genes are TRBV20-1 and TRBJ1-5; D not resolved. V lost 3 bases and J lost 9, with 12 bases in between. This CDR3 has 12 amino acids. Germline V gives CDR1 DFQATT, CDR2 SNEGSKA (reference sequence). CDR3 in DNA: TGCAGTGCTAGTAAACCCCTCGGGCCCCAGCATTTT. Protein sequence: CSASKPLGPQHF.

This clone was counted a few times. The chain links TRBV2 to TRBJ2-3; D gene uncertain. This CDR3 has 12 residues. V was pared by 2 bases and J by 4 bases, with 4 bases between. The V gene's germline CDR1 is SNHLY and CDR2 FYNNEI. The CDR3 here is CASSERSDTQYF. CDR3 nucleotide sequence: TGTGCCAGCAGTGAACGTTCAGATACGCAGTATTTT.

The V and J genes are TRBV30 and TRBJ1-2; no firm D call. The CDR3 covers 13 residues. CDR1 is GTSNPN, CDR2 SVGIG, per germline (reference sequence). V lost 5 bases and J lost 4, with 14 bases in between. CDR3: CAWQRLDSYGYTF. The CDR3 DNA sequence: TGTGCCTGGCAAAGACTGGATAGCTATGGCTACACCTTC.